This note documents a single T cell receptor beta chain sequence. This clonotype was counted only a few times. There is no known antigen for this receptor. No much larger clone is present one base from it, and per-base qualities are unavailable. The sample comes from a study of identical twins (dated by TCRdb to 2016 to 2017). Some background on the complete study: To test whether fetal clonotypes persist, this study deep-sequenced TCR alpha and beta repertoires from monozygotic twins, from unrelated adults of various ages, and from cord blood. To rule out contamination, replicate twin experiments were performed at different times with different library preparation protocols. What the research found in general, with its limitations: Because the same donors could not be followed over many years, conclusions were based on cross-sectional statistical analysis. Invariant T cells such as MAIT and iNKT could partly confound zero-insertion analyses, although diverse VJ usage argued against such confounding for most clonotypes. In monozygotic twins, out-of-frame TCR alpha sharing was systematically underestimated by recombination models, although the models agreed with sharing between unrelated individuals. Excess twin sharing in beta out-of-frame sequences was weaker because fewer shared sequences lowered the signal-to-noise ratio. Compared with coincidental sharing between unrelated individuals, out-of-frame TCR alpha sequences shared between twins showed an excess of sequences with low generation probability. Fewer insertions were carried by abundant cord blood beta clonotypes, a similar but weaker trend appeared in young adult naive repertoires, and no such trend appeared in memory repertoires.

CDR1 and CDR2 are drawn from the germline V gene: SGHDT, YYEEEE. The V end loses 1 base and the J end loses 13 bases, and a stretch of 9 bases separates them. The CDR3 holds 11 amino acids from the cysteine to the phenylalanine. Here the CDR3 DNA is all that survives: 33 bases in frame from base 1. Every donor was a healthy Caucasian. Three pairs of female monozygotic twins, all aged 18 to 29 years, were included in the twin cohort. Peripheral blood mononuclear cells were used as the source from which RNA for TCR libraries was isolated. Library preparation was by 5' RACE. This sample was sequenced with an Illumina HiSeq 2000. Template switching added a universal primer binding site, and the final cDNA carried a unique molecular identifier that allowed TCR cDNA molecules to be counted accurately. Specific primers in the conserved constant-segment region were used to synthesize first-strand cDNA for TCR alpha and beta chains. To control for contamination, each cDNA library was double barcoded with a SMART-Mk sample barcode plus Illumina barcodes. TruSeq adapter sequences along with Illumina sample barcodes were introduced in two successive PCR steps. The TCR alpha and beta cDNA libraries were sequenced on the Illumina HiSeq platform using custom primers. Per the original workflow: Raw reads were processed with MiGEC to extract unique molecular identifiers, and MiXCR was used to determine CDR3 positions. For each individual, recombination models were inferred using an EM algorithm with the repgenHMM and IGoR tools. The analysis of shared clonotypes was done with the tcR package in R, with sharing normalized by the product of cloneset sizes. To study raw recombination free of thymic and clonal selection effects, out-of-frame nonproductive sequences were analyzed. TCRdb cleaned the public reads at Q25 with fastp, built clones with MiXCR and kept in-frame beta chains. Rows are combined by CDR3 protein, so each entry shows the most common genes and DNA. The authors' filters were not applied to this entry. This sample lists fewer than 800,000 distinct CDR3 sequences; 7% to 7.5% were detected once. The ten largest account for roughly 1.6% of the sample.

A further study also used this sample, focusing on yellow fever vaccine responses in identical twins. As the second paper documents: The T cell response to vaccination in identical twins was reported by the authors to appear partly convergent and partly personalized. The study precisely tracked vaccine-responding T cell clones in identical twins.

The sample comprised PBMCs. The chain is assembled from TRBV5-6 and TRBJ2-1, with the D gene too uncertain to name. The sequence derives from a woman aged 18-35 years in good health. The base sequence is TGTGCCAGCAGCTTGACCGCGGTTCAGTTCTTC. This sequence encodes CASSLTAVQFF. Reference TRBV5-6 and TRBJ2-1 proteins supply the regions before and after the CDR3; the full variable domain is: DAGVTQSPTHLIKTRGQQVTLRCSPKSGHDTVSWYQQALGQGPQFIFQYYEEEERQRGNFPDRFSGHQFPNYSSELNVNALLLGDSALYLCASSLTAVQFFGPGTRLTVL.